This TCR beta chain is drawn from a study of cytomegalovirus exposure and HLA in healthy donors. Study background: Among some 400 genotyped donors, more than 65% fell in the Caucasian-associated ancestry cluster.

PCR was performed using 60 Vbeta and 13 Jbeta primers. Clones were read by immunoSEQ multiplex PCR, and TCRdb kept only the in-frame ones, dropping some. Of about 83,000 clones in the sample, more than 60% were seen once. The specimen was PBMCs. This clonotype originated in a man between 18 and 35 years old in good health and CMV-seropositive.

The chain's CDR3 is CASSQGVGLNEKLFF. The CDR3 DNA reads TGTGCCAGCAGCCAGGGCGTTGGGCTTAATGAAAAACTGTTTTTT. The chain joins TRBV9 to TRBJ1-4; D perhaps matches TRBD1 (5 bases). CDR1 and CDR2 (germline): SGDLS, YYNGEE. Deletions cut 4 bases from V and 4 bases from J, with 14 bases between. The CDR3 contains 15 residues.